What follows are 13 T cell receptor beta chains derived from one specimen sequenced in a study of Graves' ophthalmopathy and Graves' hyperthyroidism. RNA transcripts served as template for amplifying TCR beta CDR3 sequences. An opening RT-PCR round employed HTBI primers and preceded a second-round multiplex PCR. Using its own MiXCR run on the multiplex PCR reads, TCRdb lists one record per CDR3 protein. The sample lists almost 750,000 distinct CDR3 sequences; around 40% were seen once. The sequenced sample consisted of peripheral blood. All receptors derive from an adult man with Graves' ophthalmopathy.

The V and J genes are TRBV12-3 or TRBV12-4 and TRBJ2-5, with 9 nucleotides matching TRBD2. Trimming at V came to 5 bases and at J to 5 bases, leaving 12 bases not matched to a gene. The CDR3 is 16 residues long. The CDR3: CASSPRAGGLGETQYF. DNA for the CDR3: TGTGCCAGCAGTCCGCGAGCGGGGGGCCTAGGGGAGACCCAGTACTTC.

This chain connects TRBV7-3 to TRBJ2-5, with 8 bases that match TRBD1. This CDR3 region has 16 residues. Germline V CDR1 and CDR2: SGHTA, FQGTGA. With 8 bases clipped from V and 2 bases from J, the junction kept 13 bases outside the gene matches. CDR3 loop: CASHYETGAAQETQYF. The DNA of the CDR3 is TGTGCCAGCCATTACGAGACAGGGGCAGCACAAGAGACCCAGTACTTC.

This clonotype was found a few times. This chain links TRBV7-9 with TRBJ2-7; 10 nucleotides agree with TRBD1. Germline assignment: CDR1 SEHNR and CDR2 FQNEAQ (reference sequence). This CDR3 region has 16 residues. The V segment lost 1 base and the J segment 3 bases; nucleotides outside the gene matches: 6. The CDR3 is CASSLGGTGAGYEQYF. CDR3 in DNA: TGTGCCAGCAGCTTAGGCGGGACAGGGGCCGGCTACGAGCAGTACTTC.

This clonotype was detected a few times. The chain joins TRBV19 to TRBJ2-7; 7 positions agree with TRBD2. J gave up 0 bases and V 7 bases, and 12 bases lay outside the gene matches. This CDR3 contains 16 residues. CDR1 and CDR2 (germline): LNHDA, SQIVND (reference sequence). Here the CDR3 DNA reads TGTGCCAGTACCCCTTGGGCTAGCGGTAGCTCCTACGAGCAGTACTTC. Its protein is CASTPWASGSSYEQYF.

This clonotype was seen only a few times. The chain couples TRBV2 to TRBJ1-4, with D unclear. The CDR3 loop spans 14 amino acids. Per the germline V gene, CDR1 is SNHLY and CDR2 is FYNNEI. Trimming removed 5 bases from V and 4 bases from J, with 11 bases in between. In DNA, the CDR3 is TGTGCCAGCAGTCCGCGACACCTTAATGAAAAACTGTTTTTT. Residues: CASSPRHLNEKLFF.

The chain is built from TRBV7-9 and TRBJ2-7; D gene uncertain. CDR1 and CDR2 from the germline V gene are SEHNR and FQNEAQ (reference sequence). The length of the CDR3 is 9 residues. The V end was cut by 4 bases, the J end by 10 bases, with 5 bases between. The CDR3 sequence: CASSYGQYF. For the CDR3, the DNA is TGTGCCAGCAGCTACGGACAGTACTTC.

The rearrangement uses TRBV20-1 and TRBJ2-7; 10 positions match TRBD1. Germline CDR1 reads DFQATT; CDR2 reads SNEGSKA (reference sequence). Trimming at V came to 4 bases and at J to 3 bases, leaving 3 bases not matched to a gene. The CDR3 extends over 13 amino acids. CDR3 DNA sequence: TGCAGTGCTAAGACAGGGGGCGGCTACGAGCAGTACTTC. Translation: CSAKTGGGYEQYF.

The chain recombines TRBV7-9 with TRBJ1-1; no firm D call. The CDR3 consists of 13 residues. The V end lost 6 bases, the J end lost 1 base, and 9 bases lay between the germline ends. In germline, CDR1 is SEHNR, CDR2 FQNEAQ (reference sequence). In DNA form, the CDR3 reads TGTGCCAGCAGTTACGACACGAACACTGAAGCTTTCTTT. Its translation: CASSYDTNTEAFF.

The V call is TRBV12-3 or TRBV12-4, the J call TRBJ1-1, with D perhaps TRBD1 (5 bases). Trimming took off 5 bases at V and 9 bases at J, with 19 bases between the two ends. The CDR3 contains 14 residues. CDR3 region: CASSEIQGWEKAFF. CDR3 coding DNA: TGTGCCAGCAGTGAAATCCAGGGCTGGGAGAAAGCTTTCTTT.

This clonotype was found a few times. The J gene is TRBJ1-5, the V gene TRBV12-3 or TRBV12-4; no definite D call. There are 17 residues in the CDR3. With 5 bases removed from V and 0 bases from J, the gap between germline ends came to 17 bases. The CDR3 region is CASSPQSFDNSNQPQHF. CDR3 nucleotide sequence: TGTGCCAGCAGTCCTCAGAGTTTTGACAATAGCAATCAGCCCCAGCATTTT.

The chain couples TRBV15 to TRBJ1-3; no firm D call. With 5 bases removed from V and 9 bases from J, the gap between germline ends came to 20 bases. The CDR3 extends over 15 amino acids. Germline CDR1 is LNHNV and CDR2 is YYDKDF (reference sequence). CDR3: CATSRADWTTGTIYF. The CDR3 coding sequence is TGTGCCACCAGCCGTGCGGACTGGACCACTGGCACCATATATTTT.

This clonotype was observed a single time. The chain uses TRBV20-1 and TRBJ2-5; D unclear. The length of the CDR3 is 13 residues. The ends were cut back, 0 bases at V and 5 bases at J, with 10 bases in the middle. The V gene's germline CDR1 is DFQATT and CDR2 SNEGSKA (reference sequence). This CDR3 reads CSARDPVQETQYF. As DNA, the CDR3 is TGCAGTGCTAGAGATCCGGTTCAGGAGACCCAGTACTTC.

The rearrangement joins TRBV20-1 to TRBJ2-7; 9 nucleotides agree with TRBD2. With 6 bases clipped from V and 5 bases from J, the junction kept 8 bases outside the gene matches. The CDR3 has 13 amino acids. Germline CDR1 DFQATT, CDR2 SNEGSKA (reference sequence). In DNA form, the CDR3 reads TGCAGTGCCCCGCGGGGGACTAGCAACGAGCAGTACTTC. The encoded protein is CSAPRGTSNEQYF.